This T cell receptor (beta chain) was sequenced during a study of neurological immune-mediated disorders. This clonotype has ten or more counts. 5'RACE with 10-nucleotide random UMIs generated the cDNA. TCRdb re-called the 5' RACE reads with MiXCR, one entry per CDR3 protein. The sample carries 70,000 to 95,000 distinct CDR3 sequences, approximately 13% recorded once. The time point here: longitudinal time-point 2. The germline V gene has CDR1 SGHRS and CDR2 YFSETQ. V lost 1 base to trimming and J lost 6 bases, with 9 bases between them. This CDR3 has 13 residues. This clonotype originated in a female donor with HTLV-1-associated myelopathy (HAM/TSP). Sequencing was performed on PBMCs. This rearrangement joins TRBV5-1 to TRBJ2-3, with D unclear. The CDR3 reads CASSLTVDDTQYF. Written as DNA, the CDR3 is TGCGCCAGCAGCTTGACGGTGGATGATACGCAGTATTTT.